This is a list of T cell receptor beta chains from one sample in a study of long-term antiretroviral therapy in people with HIV. Some clones are missing from TCRdb's copy, which holds only in-frame ones; the method was immunoSEQ multiplex PCR. In the table there are about 39,000 clones, 75% to 90% of which are singletons. The sample in question was unsorted PBMCs, obtained 3.1 years after starting antiretroviral therapy. These receptors came from a woman aged 45-65 years with HIV. Each CDR3 is given with its conserved first and last residue. The D gene is left open where the match is weak. Not every row has a clone size; where given, it reads once, few, many or a size class.

J: TRBJ1-6; V: TRBV5-1; D: -; size: few; DNA: TGCGCCAGCAGCTTGGACGGAGGGAATTCACCCCTCCACTTT; CDR3: CASSLDGGNSPLHF
J: TRBJ2-5; V: TRBV5-4; D: -; size: -; DNA: TGTGCCAGCAGCTTTCGGGGGCGAGGAGAGACCCAGTACTTC; CDR3: CASSFRGRGETQYF
J: TRBJ1-4; V: TRBV18; D: -; size: -; DNA: TGTGCCAGCTCACCTCCAACAGACGGACCTAATGAAAAACTGTTTTTT; CDR3: CASSPPTDGPNEKLFF
J: TRBJ2-7; V: TRBV7-9; D: -; size: -; DNA: TGTGCCAGCAGCTTTACAGCTCCCGAGCAGTACTTC; CDR3: CASSFTAPEQYF
J: TRBJ2-7; V: TRBV14; D: -; size: -; DNA: TGTGCCAGCAGCCCACAGGGAGTCAAAAGCTACGAGCAGTACTTC; CDR3: CASSPQGVKSYEQYF
J: TRBJ2-3; V: TRBV5-4; D: TRBD2; size: -; DNA: TGTGCCAGCAGCTCTAGCGGGGGGACAACAGATACGCAGTATTTT; CDR3: CASSSSGGTTDTQYF
J: TRBJ2-7; V: TRBV7-8; D: -; size: -; DNA: TGTGCCAGCAGCTCCGCTGGGGACTGGGACGACGAGCAGTACTTC; CDR3: CASSSAGDWDDEQYF
J: TRBJ2-7; V: TRBV18; D: TRBD2; size: once; DNA: TGTGCCAGCTCCGTCAACCAACAGCGGGGGACCTACGAGCAGTACTTC; CDR3: CASSVNQQRGTYEQYF
J: TRBJ1-2; V: TRBV7-9; D: -; size: few; DNA: TGTGCCAGCAGCAAGGTTTCGGGATCAGCTAACTATGGCTACACCTTC; CDR3: CASSKVSGSANYGYTF
J: TRBJ1-2; V: TRBV27; D: -; size: -; DNA: TGTGCCAGCAGTTTATCAAGCAGGCCCGAGATATATGGCTACACCTTC; CDR3: CASSLSSRPEIYGYTF
J: TRBJ1-2; V: TRBV6-5; D: TRBD1; size: few; DNA: TGTGCCAGCCGAAAGCCGGGACAGGGCCCTGGCTACACCTTC; CDR3: CASRKPGQGPGYTF
J: TRBJ2-1; V: TRBV11-3; D: -; size: -; DNA: TGTGCCAGCAACACCGGGACGGATTACAATGAGCAGTTCTTC; CDR3: CASNTGTDYNEQFF
J: TRBJ1-1; V: TRBV29-1; D: TRBD1; size: -; DNA: TGCAGCGCGAGCCCTGGGACAGCCACTGAAGCTTTCTTT; CDR3: CSASPGTATEAFF
J: TRBJ1-2; V: TRBV19; D: -; size: -; DNA: TGTGCCAGTAGTATAGTTACTAACTATGGCTACACCTTC; CDR3: CASSIVTNYGYTF
J: TRBJ1-6; V: TRBV4-1; D: TRBD1; size: -; DNA: TGCGCCAGCAGCCAAGGTCGGACAGGGGGTAATTCACCCCTCCACTTT; CDR3: CASSQGRTGGNSPLHF
J: TRBJ1-1; V: TRBV5-6; D: TRBD1; size: -; DNA: TGTGCCAGCAGCTCAACAGGGGGCGCGGCTTTCTTT; CDR3: CASSSTGGAAFF
J: TRBJ2-3; V: TRBV30; D: TRBD2; size: -; DNA: TGTGCCTGGAGTGTACGACTGGCGGGGGGCGCAGATACGCAGTATTTT; CDR3: CAWSVRLAGGADTQYF
J: TRBJ2-5; V: TRBV7-2; D: -; size: -; DNA: TGTGCCAGCAGCTTATTTCCGAGGGCCTCCGCCTCTCGGGAGACCCAGTACTTC; CDR3: CASSLFPRASASRETQYF
J: TRBJ1-2; V: TRBV27; D: -; size: -; DNA: TGTGCCAACTTAGGACCGAGACCTTTAGATGGCTACACCTTC; CDR3: CANLGPRPLDGYTF
J: TRBJ2-4; V: TRBV27; D: TRBD2; size: -; DNA: TGTGCCAGCAGCAAAACCCTGCCTAGCGGGGGGGCCGGAAACATTCAGTACTTC; CDR3: CASSKTLPSGGAGNIQYF
J: TRBJ2-3; V: TRBV19; D: TRBD2; size: -; DNA: TGTGCCAGTAGATTAGCGGGCGCAGATACGCAGTATTTT; CDR3: CASRLAGADTQYF
J: TRBJ2-7; V: TRBV18; D: TRBD1; size: -; DNA: TGTGCCAGCTCGCAGGGGGCGCAGACCTACGAGCAGTACTTC; CDR3: CASSQGAQTYEQYF
J: TRBJ2-3; V: TRBV19; D: TRBD2; size: -; DNA: TGTGCCAGTAGTATCGGTAGCGGGGTCACAGATACGCAGTATTTT; CDR3: CASSIGSGVTDTQYF
J: TRBJ1-3; V: TRBV2; D: -; size: once; DNA: TGTGCCAGCAGTGTCGCGAACTCTGGAAACACCATATATTTT; CDR3: CASSVANSGNTIYF
J: TRBJ2-1; V: TRBV5-1; D: TRBD2; size: -; DNA: TGCGCCAGCAGGCCCGGACTAGCGGTGAACAATGAGCAGTTCTTC; CDR3: CASRPGLAVNNEQFF
J: TRBJ1-1; V: TRBV7-2; D: TRBD1; size: -; DNA: TGTGCCAGCAGCTTAGGACAGGGTGACACTGAAGCTTTCTTT; CDR3: CASSLGQGDTEAFF
J: TRBJ2-7; V: TRBV6-1; D: TRBD1; size: -; DNA: TGTGCCAGCAGAGCAACGGGACAGCGCTACGAGCAGTACTTC; CDR3: CASRATGQRYEQYF
J: TRBJ2-5; V: TRBV9; D: -; size: -; DNA: TGTGCCAGCAGACGCGACACCCTGGGGACCCAGTACTTC; CDR3: CASRRDTLGTQYF
J: TRBJ1-3; V: TRBV29-1; D: -; size: -; DNA: TGCAGCGTCTCGGACAACTCTGGAAACACCATATATTTT; CDR3: CSVSDNSGNTIYF
J: TRBJ1-1; V: TRBV21-1; D: -; size: -; DNA: TGTGCCATAACTTCAGGGGGCAAGGAGACTGAAGCTTTCTTT; CDR3: CAITSGGKETEAFF
J: TRBJ1-5; V: TRBV23-1; D: TRBD1; size: -; DNA: TGCGCCAGCAGTCAAGGTGAAACCGGGACAGAGCCAGGCAATCAGCCCCAGCATTTT; CDR3: CASSQGETGTEPGNQPQHF
J: TRBJ2-5; V: TRBV11-2; D: -; size: -; DNA: TGTGCCAGCAGCTTAGTAATGACACCACAAGAGACCCAGTACTTC; CDR3: CASSLVMTPQETQYF
J: TRBJ2-1; V: TRBV2; D: TRBD2; size: -; DNA: TGTGCCAGCACTGGGGGTAGCGGGGGGGGTGAGCAGTTCTTC; CDR3: CASTGGSGGGEQFF
J: TRBJ2-7; V: TRBV7-2; D: -; size: -; DNA: TGTGCCAGCAGCTTATTTAGGACAGCGAAATACGAGCAGTACTTC; CDR3: CASSLFRTAKYEQYF
J: TRBJ1-4; V: TRBV2; D: -; size: -; DNA: TGTGCCAGCAGTGAAAGGGCGGCCGCAACTAATGAAAAACTGTTTTTT; CDR3: CASSERAAATNEKLFF
J: TRBJ2-2; V: TRBV7-3; D: TRBD2; size: -; DNA: TGTGCCAGCAGCTTAACTAGCGGGGGGACCGGGGAGCTGTTTTTT; CDR3: CASSLTSGGTGELFF
J: TRBJ2-5; V: TRBV6-1; D: TRBD1; size: -; DNA: TGTGCCAGCTGCTACAGGGGGCTGCAAGAGACCCAGTACTTC; CDR3: CASCYRGLQETQYF
J: TRBJ2-7; V: TRBV6-5; D: -; size: -; DNA: TGTGCCAGCAGCCGGGACATAAGGTCCTACGAGCAGTACTTC; CDR3: CASSRDIRSYEQYF
J: TRBJ2-5; V: TRBV11-3; D: -; size: -; DNA: TGTGCCAGCAGCTTAGCGGGGGTGGCAGAGACCCAGTACTTC; CDR3: CASSLAGVAETQYF
J: TRBJ1-5; V: TRBV30; D: -; size: -; DNA: TGTGGCTTGTCTTGGGGGGCTGAGCCCCAGCATTTT; CDR3: CGLSWGAEPQHF
J: TRBJ1-1; V: TRBV27; D: -; size: -; DNA: TGTGCCAGCAGTCCTAGGGCTCTGAACACTGAAGCTTTCTTT; CDR3: CASSPRALNTEAFF
J: TRBJ2-1; V: TRBV19; D: TRBD1; size: few; DNA: TGTGCCAGTAGTAAAGGGACAGGGTCCTACAATGAGCAGTTCTTC; CDR3: CASSKGTGSYNEQFF
J: TRBJ2-3; V: TRBV9; D: -; size: -; DNA: TGTGCCAACAGCGTAGAGGGCTTTAGGACAGATACGCAGTATTTT; CDR3: CANSVEGFRTDTQYF
J: TRBJ2-3; V: TRBV29-1; D: -; size: -; DNA: TGCAGCGCAGGGGGGCGCAGAGAGGCAGATACGCAGTATTTT; CDR3: CSAGGRREADTQYF
J: TRBJ1-5; V: TRBV7-2; D: TRBD1; size: -; DNA: TGTGCCAGCAGCACAGGGGGCGGAAGCAATCAGCCCCAGCATTTT; CDR3: CASSTGGGSNQPQHF
J: TRBJ2-7; V: TRBV5-6; D: -; size: -; DNA: TGTGCCAGCAGCGATGACTGGGGAGCAGTCGAGCAGTACTTC; CDR3: CASSDDWGAVEQYF